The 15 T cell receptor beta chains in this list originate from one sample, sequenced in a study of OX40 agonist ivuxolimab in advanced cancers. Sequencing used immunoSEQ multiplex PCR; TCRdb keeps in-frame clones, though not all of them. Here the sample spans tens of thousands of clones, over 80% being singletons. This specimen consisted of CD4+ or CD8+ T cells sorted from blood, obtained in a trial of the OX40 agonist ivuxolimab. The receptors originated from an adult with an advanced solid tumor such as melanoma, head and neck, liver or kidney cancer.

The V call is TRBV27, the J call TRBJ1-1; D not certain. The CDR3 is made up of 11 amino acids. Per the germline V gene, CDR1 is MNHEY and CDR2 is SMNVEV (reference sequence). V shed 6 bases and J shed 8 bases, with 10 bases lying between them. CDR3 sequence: CASRSPWEAFF. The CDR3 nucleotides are TGTGCCAGCAGATCACCCTGGGAAGCTTTCTTT.

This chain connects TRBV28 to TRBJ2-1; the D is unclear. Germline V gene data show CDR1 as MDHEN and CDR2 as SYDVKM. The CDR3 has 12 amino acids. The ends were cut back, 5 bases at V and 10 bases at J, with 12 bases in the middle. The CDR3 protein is CASSPPQEEQFF. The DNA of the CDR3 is TGTGCCAGCAGTCCCCCCCAGGAGGAGCAGTTCTTC.

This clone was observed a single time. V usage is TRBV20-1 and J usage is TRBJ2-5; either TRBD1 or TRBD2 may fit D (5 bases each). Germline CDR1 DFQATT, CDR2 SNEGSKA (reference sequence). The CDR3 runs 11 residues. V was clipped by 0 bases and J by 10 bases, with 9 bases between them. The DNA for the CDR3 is TGCAGTGCTAGAGATCTGGGGGTCCAGTACTTC. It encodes CSARDLGVQYF.

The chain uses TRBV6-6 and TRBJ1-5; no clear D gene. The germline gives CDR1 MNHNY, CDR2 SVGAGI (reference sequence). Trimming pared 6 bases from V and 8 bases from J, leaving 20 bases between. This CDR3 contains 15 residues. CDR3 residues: CASSTTSHPGEPQHF. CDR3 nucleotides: TGTGCCAGCAGCACAACGTCTCACCCGGGAGAGCCCCAGCATTTT.

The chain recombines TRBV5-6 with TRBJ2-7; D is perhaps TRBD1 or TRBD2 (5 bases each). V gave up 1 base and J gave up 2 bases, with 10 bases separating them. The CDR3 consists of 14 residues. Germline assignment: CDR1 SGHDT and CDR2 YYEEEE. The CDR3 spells CASSLIWDPYEQYF. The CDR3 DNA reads TGTGCCAGCAGCTTGATTTGGGACCCCTACGAGCAGTACTTC.

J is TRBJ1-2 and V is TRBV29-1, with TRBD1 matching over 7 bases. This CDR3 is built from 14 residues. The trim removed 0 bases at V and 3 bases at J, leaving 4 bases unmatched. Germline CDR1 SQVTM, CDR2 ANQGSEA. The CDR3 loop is CSVEDDQGDYGYTF. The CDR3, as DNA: TGCAGCGTTGAAGACGATCAGGGGGACTATGGCTACACCTTC.

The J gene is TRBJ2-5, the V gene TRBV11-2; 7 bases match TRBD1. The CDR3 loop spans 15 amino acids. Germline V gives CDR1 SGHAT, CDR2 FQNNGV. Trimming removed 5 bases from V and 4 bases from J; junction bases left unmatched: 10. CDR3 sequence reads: CASSEYRGGGETQYF. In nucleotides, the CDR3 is TGTGCCAGCAGCGAATACAGGGGTGGAGGAGAGACCCAGTACTTC.

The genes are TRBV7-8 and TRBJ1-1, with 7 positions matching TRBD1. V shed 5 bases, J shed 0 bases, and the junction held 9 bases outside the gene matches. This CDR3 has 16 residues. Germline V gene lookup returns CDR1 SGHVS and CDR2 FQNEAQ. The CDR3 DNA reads TGTGCCAGCAGCCCGCGACAGGGAGGAATGAACACTGAAGCTTTCTTT. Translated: CASSPRQGGMNTEAFF.

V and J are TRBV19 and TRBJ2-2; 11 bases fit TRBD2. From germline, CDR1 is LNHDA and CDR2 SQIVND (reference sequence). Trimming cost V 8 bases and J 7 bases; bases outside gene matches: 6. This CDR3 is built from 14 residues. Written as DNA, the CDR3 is TGTGCCAGTTTAGCGGGAGGGATCTTCGGGGAGCTGTTTTTT. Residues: CASLAGGIFGELFF.

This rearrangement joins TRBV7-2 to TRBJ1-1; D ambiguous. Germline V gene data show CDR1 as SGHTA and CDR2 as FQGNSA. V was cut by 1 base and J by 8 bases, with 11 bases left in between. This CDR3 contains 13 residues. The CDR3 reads CASSLDFGIEAFF. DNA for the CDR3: TGTGCCAGCAGCTTAGACTTCGGGATCGAAGCTTTCTTT.

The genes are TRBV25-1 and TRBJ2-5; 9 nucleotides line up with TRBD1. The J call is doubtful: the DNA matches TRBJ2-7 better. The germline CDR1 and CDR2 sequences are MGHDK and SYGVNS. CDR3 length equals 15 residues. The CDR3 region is CASSAPGTGSYEQYF. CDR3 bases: TGTGCCAGCAGTGCTCCCGGGACAGGGTCCTACGAGCAGTACTTC.

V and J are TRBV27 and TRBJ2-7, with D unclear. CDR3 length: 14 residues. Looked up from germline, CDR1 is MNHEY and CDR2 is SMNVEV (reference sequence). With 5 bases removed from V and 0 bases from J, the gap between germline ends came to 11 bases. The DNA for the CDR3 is TGTGCCAGCAGTCCGGATGACAACTCCTACGAGCAGTACTTC. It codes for CASSPDDNSYEQYF.

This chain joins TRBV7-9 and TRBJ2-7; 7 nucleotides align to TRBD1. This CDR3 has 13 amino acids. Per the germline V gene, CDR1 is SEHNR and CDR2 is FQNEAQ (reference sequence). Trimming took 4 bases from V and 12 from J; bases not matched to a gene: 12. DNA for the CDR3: TGTGCCAGCAGCTCCTCCTTGGACAGGCTCTTGTACTTC. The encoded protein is CASSSSLDRLLYF.

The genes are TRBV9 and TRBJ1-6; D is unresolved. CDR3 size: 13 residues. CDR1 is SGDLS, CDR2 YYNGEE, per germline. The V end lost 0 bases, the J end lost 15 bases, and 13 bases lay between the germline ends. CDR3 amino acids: CASSVVLGSLLHF. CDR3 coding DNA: TGTGCCAGCAGCGTAGTACTCGGCAGTCTCCTCCACTTT.

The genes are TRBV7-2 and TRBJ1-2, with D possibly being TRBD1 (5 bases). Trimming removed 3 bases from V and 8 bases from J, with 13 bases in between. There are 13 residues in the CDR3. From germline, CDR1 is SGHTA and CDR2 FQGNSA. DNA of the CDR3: TGTGCCAGCAGCTTTGACAGTCGCCGGGGCTACACCTTC. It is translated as CASSFDSRRGYTF.